This T cell receptor (beta chain) was recovered during a study of blood T cells in healthy people across ages. It was with a sample-barcoded 5' primer and a J-beta primer mix that a second PCR of about 6 to 11 cycles was run. TCRdb re-called the 5' RACE reads through MiXCR, storing one row per CDR3 protein. This sample yields approximately 2,000,000 distinct CDR3 sequences, of which 39% are seen a single time; 23% belongs to the top ten. This clonotype was picked up one time. Its antigen is currently unknown. Each sample yielded at least 6 million isolated PBMCs. Findings of the study overall: In older individuals, TCR beta diversity per million T cells was lower, falling roughly linearly with age. Fewer expanded clones and more diversity marked long-lived versus aged donors.

CDR1 is MGHRA and CDR2 is YSYEKL in the germline V gene. V was trimmed by 0 bases and J by 8 bases, leaving 13 bases between them. The CDR3 extends over 14 amino acids. The V call is TRBV4-1, the J call TRBJ1-2; D is undetermined. Sequencing was carried out using blood. This TCR was recovered from a human donor in good health. The CDR3 DNA is TGCGCCAGCAGCCAAGACGGGCCACATCAGGGCTACACCTTC. Its protein product is CASSQDGPHQGYTF.